The 19 T cell receptor beta chains listed next were all sequenced from one sample in a study of T cells in women clearing cervical HPV infection (dated 2018 in TCRdb). The library relied on the immunoSEQ multiplex PCR assay. As stored in TCRdb, this immuneACCESS dataset retains in-frame rearrangements with V and J assigned. A fraction of the clones does not appear; measured against another copy, unresolved V genes explain less than half of the discrepancy, and the remainder lacks a known reason. The table for this sample shows 30,000 to 45,000 clones. The ten largest clonotypes hold more than 7% of the sample. Sequencing was done on a sample of blood buffy coat. These receptors originate from a woman aged 18-69 years with a cervical HPV16 infection that either progressed to CIN3+ or cleared (not recorded which).

Concerning this clone itself: The read finishes 3 residues shy of the CDR3 end, and the germline J gene is used to complete it. This chain connects TRBV7-2 to TRBJ1-1, with no clear D. This CDR3 spans 14 amino acids. CDR1 and CDR2 from the germline V gene are SGHTA and FQGNSA. CDR3 amino acids: CASSPTSFRETAFF. The covered CDR3 bases are TGTGCCAGCAGCCCGACTAGCTTCCGGGAGACA.

Worth noting for this clone: The CDR3 is cut off 3 residues early in the read; its end comes from the germline J gene. The chain combines TRBV20-1 with TRBJ1-6; TRBD1 is a possible D gene (6 bases). Trimming cost V 1 base and J 7 bases, with 11 bases left between them. Germline V lookup: CDR1 DFQATT, CDR2 SNEGSKA (reference sequence). The CDR3 sequence is 14 residues long. The CDR3 here is CSARGTVTNSPLHF. Incomplete CDR3 DNA: TGCAGTGCTAGAGGGACAGTTACAAATTCACCC.

Regarding this clone: Sequencing ends 3 residues short of the CDR3 end; the germline J gene provides the rest. The rearrangement links TRBV6-2 or TRBV6-3 to TRBJ1-2; D gene unclear. The CDR3 is 16 residues long. The germline V gene has CDR1 MNHEY and CDR2 SVGEGT. Partial CDR3 DNA: TGTGCCAGCAGTTCGACCCGCTTCAGCGGGTCCTACGAC. Translating it yields CASSSTRFSGSYD. The full CDR3 reads CASSSTRFSGSYDYTF.

Comment on this clone: One end of the junction is discordant with germline, which a read error may explain. The read ends 3 residues before the CDR3 terminus; that terminus is restored from the germline J gene. The chain uses TRBV6-2 or TRBV6-3 and TRBJ1-6; no reliable D call. The CDR3 covers 16 residues. The germline V gene has CDR1 MNHEY and CDR2 SVGEGT. The sequenced part of the CDR3 DNA is TGTGCCGGCAGTTACTCGAGTGGCAGTTTTTCCTCACCC. Protein: CAGSYSSGSFSSP. The entire CDR3 is CAGSYSSGSFSSPLHF.

The CDR3 DNA, read in part, is TGTGCCAGCAGCTTGTCGTACACAGATACG. Amino acid sequence: CASSLSYTDT. The complete CDR3 protein is CASSLSYTDTQYF. This chain connects TRBV5-4 to TRBJ2-3; D gene uncertain. The CDR3 end falls 3 residues outside the read, so it is completed with the germline J gene. This CDR3 has 13 residues. Germline V gene lookup returns CDR1 SGHNT and CDR2 YYREEE (reference sequence). V dropped 1 base and J dropped 2 bases, with 5 bases sitting between them.

CDR3 bases read: TGTGCCAGCTCACCAATTCCGGGGACTAACTATGGT. Amino acids: CASSPIPGTNYG. The full CDR3 protein reads CASSPIPGTNYGQYF. This chain joins TRBV18 and TRBJ2-4, with 7 positions matching TRBD2. The read terminates 3 residues before the CDR3 end, so the remaining end is supplied by the germline J gene. Germline-derived CDR1 and CDR2 are KGHSH and LQKENI. The CDR3 covers 15 residues.

Notes on this clone: The read terminates 3 residues ahead of where the CDR3 ends, so the germline J gene completes it. This chain uses TRBV18 with TRBJ1-2, with 7 nucleotides matching TRBD1. The CDR3 contains 14 residues. CDR1 is KGHSH, CDR2 LQKENI, per germline. V lost 3 bases, J lost 6 bases, and 7 bases stayed unmatched. CDR3: CASSPVGTENGYTF. CDR3 DNA (partial): TGTGCCAGCTCACCTGTCGGGACAGAAAATGGC.

A note on this clone: With the read ending 3 residues before the CDR3 end, the germline J gene is used to fill in that end. The chain joins TRBV5-4 to TRBJ2-7, with 7 bases identical to TRBD1. Germline loops: CDR1 SGHNT, CDR2 YYREEE (reference sequence). The junction had 15 bases not matched to a gene; V was cut back by 4 bases and J by 5 bases. CDR3 size: 16 residues. CDR3 protein: CASSSKMTGILDEQYF. The DNA read from the CDR3 is TGTGCCAGCAGCAGCAAAATGACAGGGATCCTCGACGAG.

CDR3 amino acids: CASSLGSSGAGGTQYF. CDR3 DNA, as far as it was read: TGTGCCAGCAGCTTAGGGTCTAGCGGGGCGGGAGGGACG. The rearrangement joins TRBV7-8 to TRBJ2-3; 9 bases are a match to TRBD2. With the read ending 3 residues before the CDR3 end, the germline J gene is used to fill in that end. This CDR3 region has 16 residues. The germline V gene has CDR1 SGHVS and CDR2 FQNEAQ.

A remark on this clone: The sequenced fragment ends 3 residues before the CDR3 boundary, so the rest is inferred from the germline J gene. The rearrangement links TRBV27 to TRBJ2-7, with a weak D call TRBD2 (6 bases). In germline, CDR1 is MNHEY, CDR2 SMNVEV (reference sequence). The CDR3 covers 15 residues. The V end was cut by 0 bases, the J end by 3 bases, with 12 bases between. CDR3: CASSLSAGYYYEQYF. The CDR3 DNA, read in part, is TGTGCCAGCAGTTTATCGGCGGGGTACTACTACGAG.

As for this clone: The missing CDR3 end, 3 residues past where the read stops, is filled in from the germline J gene. The J gene is TRBJ1-2, the V gene TRBV20-1, with D possibly matching TRBD1 (5 bases). This CDR3 contains 13 residues. Trimming removed 1 base at V and 6 bases at J, with 12 bases between. The germline V gene encodes CDR1 DFQATT and CDR2 SNEGSKA (reference sequence). Partial CDR3 DNA: TGCAGTGCTAGAGTCCAGGGAAGAGATGGC. Protein: CSARVQGRDG. The complete CDR3 protein is CSARVQGRDGYTF.

Turning to this clone: The CDR3 end is not reached by the read, which stops 3 residues before it; the germline J gene fills it in. This chain uses TRBV19 with TRBJ2-3, with 8 bases lining up with TRBD1. The germline V gene has CDR1 LNHDA and CDR2 SQIVND (reference sequence). V trimming: 4 bases; J trimming: 1 base; junction bases outside the gene matches: 4. The CDR3 is 15 amino acids. This CDR3 reads CASSSGQGRTDTQYF. The sequenced part of the CDR3 DNA is TGTGCCAGTAGTAGTGGACAGGGACGCACAGATACG.

Details on this clone: The read comes to an end 3 residues before the CDR3 does, leaving the germline J gene to fill in the end. The chain carries TRBV5-1 and TRBJ2-5; tentative D call: TRBD2 (6 bases). The length of the CDR3 is 15 residues. V lost 6 bases and J 5 bases, leaving 20 bases between the germline ends. Germline V CDR1 and CDR2: SGHRS, YFSETQ. Incomplete CDR3 DNA: TGCGCCAGCACCCCAGACTCCCGGGGGAGCGAGACC. Residues: CASTPDSRGSET. In full, the CDR3 is CASTPDSRGSETQYF.

With respect to this clone: The read terminates 3 residues ahead of where the CDR3 ends, so the germline J gene completes it. V gene TRBV30 combines with J gene TRBJ1-3, with D maybe TRBD1 (6 bases). There are 14 residues in the CDR3. V lost 0 bases to trimming and J lost 3 bases, with 9 bases between them. Germline V CDR1 and CDR2: GTSNPN, SVGIG (reference sequence). The covered CDR3 bases are TGTGCCTGGAGTGTACAGGGTGGTGGAAACACC. This encodes CAWSVQGGGNT. The full-length CDR3 reads as CAWSVQGGGNTIYF.

Note on this clone: With the read ending 3 residues before the CDR3 end, the germline J gene is used to fill in that end. The rearrangement links TRBV7-2 to TRBJ2-7; 9 bases align to TRBD2. The CDR3 is 15 amino acids. Germline CDR1 is SGHTA and CDR2 is FQGNSA. The V segment lost 3 bases and the J segment 0 bases; nucleotides outside the gene matches: 3. The CDR3 loop reads CASSLGAGGSYEQYF. The sequenced part of the CDR3 DNA is TGTGCCAGCAGCTTGGGAGCGGGGGGCTCCTACGAG.

Points on this clone: The read comes to an end 3 residues before the CDR3 does, leaving the germline J gene to fill in the end. V is TRBV5-5 and J is TRBJ1-2; 8 bases align to TRBD1. Germline V gene lookup returns CDR1 SGHKS and CDR2 YYEKEE (reference sequence). The CDR3 is 15 amino acids. V shed 4 bases and J 1 base; nucleotides not matched to a gene: 6. Partial CDR3 DNA: TGTGCCAGCAGCGAAGGACAGGGAGTTAACTATGGC. The encoded protein is CASSEGQGVNYG. The whole CDR3 sequence reads CASSEGQGVNYGYTF.

On this clone itself: The CDR3 end falls 3 residues outside the read, so it is completed with the germline J gene. The rearrangement uses TRBV5-6 and TRBJ1-2; no firm D call. The CDR3 has 13 amino acids. Germline CDR1 SGHDT, CDR2 YYEEEE. Trimming removed 0 bases at V and 2 bases at J, with 5 bases between. CDR3 bases read: TGTGCCAGCAGCTTGGGGCAGAACTATGGC. This encodes CASSLGQNYG. The entire CDR3 protein reads CASSLGQNYGYTF.

Points on this clone: The read halts 3 residues ahead of the CDR3 end, with the missing end drawn from the germline J gene. The chain joins TRBV7-2 to TRBJ2-3; possibly TRBD2 for D (6 bases). V was trimmed by 5 bases and J by 2 bases, leaving 14 bases between them. The CDR3 is 15 residues long. The germline gives CDR1 SGHTA, CDR2 FQGNSA. Here the CDR3 reads CASSAGSRDTDTQYF. The sequenced part of the CDR3 DNA is TGTGCCAGCAGCGCGGGATCGCGAGACACAGATACG.

Turning to this clone: Read data end 3 residues before the CDR3 end; the end is taken from the germline J gene. The rearrangement links TRBV4-1 to TRBJ2-2, with D perhaps matching TRBD2 (6 bases). CDR3 length: 17 amino acids. Trimming took off 2 bases at V and 6 bases at J, with 19 bases between the two ends. CDR1 is MGHRA and CDR2 is YSYEKL in the germline V gene. The CDR3 region is CASSQLNLGGYPGELFF. The sequenced CDR3 bases are TGCGCCAGCAGCCAATTAAACTTAGGAGGGTACCCCGGGGAG.